This record covers a single T cell receptor (beta chain). These data are taken from a study of blood T cell repertoires in COVID-19. Trimming took off 5 bases at V and 6 bases at J, with 18 bases between the two ends. The CDR3 has 15 residues. Germline assignment: CDR1 SGHTA and CDR2 FQGNSA. Method: immunoSEQ multiplex PCR; TCRdb's copy keeps in-frame clones and lacks some. This table holds approximately 280,000 clones, approximately 88% found once. This receptor was identified in a human donor with COVID-19, enrolled during active disease. The donor label of this sample is uncertain. The sample consisted of peripheral blood. The chain is built from TRBV7-2 and TRBJ2-3; perhaps TRBD1 as D (5 bases). The CDR3 DNA follows: TGTGCCAGCAGCCCAGGGTGGGGATTGATCGATACGCAGTATTTT. It is translated as CASSPGWGLIDTQYF. Complete variable domain (other parts from reference TRBV7-2 and TRBJ2-3): GAGVSQSPSNKVTEKGKDVELRCDPISGHTALYWYRQSLGQGLEFLIYFQGNSAPDKSGLPSDRFSAERTGGSVSTLTIQRTQQEDSAVYLCASSPGWGLIDTQYFGPGTRLTVL.